This entry lists 27 T cell receptor beta chains sequenced from one sample in a study of blood T cell repertoires in COVID-19. Method: immunoSEQ multiplex PCR; TCRdb's copy keeps in-frame clones and lacks some. The sample holds 180,000 or so clones, over 70% seen once. The material sequenced was PBMCs or T cells enriched from blood (not recorded which). The receptors shown here come from a woman aged 60-75 years who had recovered from COVID-19.

The gene calls are TRBV19 and TRBJ1-2, with a tentative D call TRBD1 (5 bases). This CDR3 region has 11 residues. The V end lost 5 bases, the J end lost 10 bases, and 11 bases lay between the germline ends. Per the germline V gene, CDR1 is LNHDA and CDR2 is SQIVND (reference sequence). This CDR3 is CASSGHQVYTF. The DNA of the CDR3 is TGTGCCAGTAGTGGACATCAAGTCTACACCTTC.

The chain carries TRBV6-1 and TRBJ2-5; 8 bases fit TRBD2. With V trimmed by 4 bases and J by 5 bases, 12 bases remained unmatched. Germline V CDR1 and CDR2: MNHNS, SASEGT. The CDR3 is 16 residues long. CDR3 DNA: TGTGCCAGCAGTGTCAGCGGGAGTCTTTTGTTTGAGACCCAGTACTTC. Encoded protein: CASSVSGSLLFETQYF.

In this sample, this clone turned up a few times. This chain links TRBV12-5 with TRBJ1-5; D gene ambiguous. CDR1 and CDR2 (germline): LGHNT, FRNRAP. The CDR3 has 14 residues. With 0 bases removed from V and 4 bases from J, the gap between germline ends came to 7 bases. Here the CDR3 DNA reads TGTGCTAGTGGTTTGGTACTATTTAATCAGCCCCAGCATTTT. This codes for CASGLVLFNQPQHF. Combining the CDR3 with reference TRBV12-5 and TRBJ1-5 gives the whole variable domain DARVTQTPRHKVTEMGQEVTMRCQPILGHNTVFWYRQTMMQGLELLAYFRNRAPLDDSGMPKDRFSAEMPDATLATLKIQPSEPRDSAVYFCASGLVLFNQPQHFGDGTRLSIL.

V gene TRBV7-9 combines with J gene TRBJ2-3, with TRBD1 matching over 10 bases. The CDR3 has 15 amino acids. Germline CDR1 and CDR2: SEHNR and FQNEAQ (reference sequence). The junction had 4 bases not matched to a gene; V was cut back by 3 bases and J by 4 bases. This CDR3 is CASSLGQGFADTQYF. The CDR3 DNA sequence: TGTGCCAGCAGCTTGGGACAGGGGTTCGCAGATACGCAGTATTTT.

This chain links TRBV4-1 with TRBJ2-7, with no clear D. Germline V gene lookup returns CDR1 MGHRA and CDR2 YSYEKL. V was clipped by 1 base and J by 1 base, with 8 bases between them. The CDR3 length is 14 residues. The CDR3 DNA is TGCGCCAGCAGCCAAGGGGCCCTTTCCTACGAGCAGTACTTC. Its protein product is CASSQGALSYEQYF.

This clone was observed once. The genes are TRBV5-1 and TRBJ2-5; 8 bases map to TRBD2. CDR3 size: 17 residues. Germline assignment: CDR1 SGHRS and CDR2 YFSETQ. Losses at the gene ends were 1 base for V and 2 bases for J; bases not matched to a gene: 10. CDR3 coding DNA: TGCGCCAGCAGCTTGTATAGTCCAGCGGGGGCTCAAGAGACCCAGTACTTC. Its protein product is CASSLYSPAGAQETQYF.

The chain uses TRBV30 and TRBJ2-7; 7 bases are shared with TRBD1. CDR3 length: 13 residues. V lost 3 bases to trimming and J lost 2 bases; unmatched junction nucleotides: 4. CDR1 is GTSNPN, CDR2 SVGIG, per germline (reference sequence). This CDR3 is CAWSRDSPYEQYF. For the CDR3, the DNA is TGTGCCTGGAGCCGGGACAGCCCCTACGAGCAGTACTTC.

The chain has TRBV3-1 (or the pseudogene TRBV3-2) and TRBJ2-1; 9 positions match TRBD2. Germline lookup yields CDR1 LGHDT and CDR2 YNNKEL (reference sequence). With 0 bases clipped from V and 5 bases from J, the junction kept 5 bases outside the gene matches. The CDR3 consists of 16 residues. In DNA, the CDR3 is TGTGCCAGCAGCCAAGATCTTAGACTAGCGGACAATGAGCAGTTCTTC. Encoded protein: CASSQDLRLADNEQFF.

Of note for this clone: This sample also contains other DNA sequences that code for the same CDR3. The chain links TRBV5-1 to TRBJ2-1; weak D call: TRBD2 (6 bases). The CDR3 is 15 amino acids. In germline, CDR1 is SGHRS, CDR2 YFSETQ. Trimming took off 0 bases at V and 2 bases at J, with 9 bases between the two ends. The CDR3 nucleotides are TGCGCCAGCAGCTTGGCCGGGGGAACCTACAATGAGCAGTTCTTC. Translation gives CASSLAGGTYNEQFF.

This clone was found once. The rearrangement uses TRBV5-1 and TRBJ2-1; 8 bases fit TRBD2. V was clipped by 2 bases and J by 8 bases; unmatched bases: 9. Germline CDR1 reads SGHRS; CDR2 reads YFSETQ. This CDR3 contains 15 residues. The CDR3: CASSFLAGGGDEQFF. CDR3 DNA: TGCGCCAGCAGCTTTCTAGCGGGTGGAGGGGATGAGCAGTTCTTC.

This chain uses TRBV7-9 with TRBJ1-2; a weak D match, TRBD1 (5 bases). V was cut by 2 bases and J by 4 bases, with 14 bases left in between. The CDR3 spans 15 residues. Germline V gene data show CDR1 as SEHNR and CDR2 as FQNEAQ (reference sequence). The CDR3 reads CASSLQAGTPYGYTF. The CDR3 DNA sequence: TGTGCCAGCAGCTTACAGGCAGGGACTCCCTATGGCTACACCTTC.

The rearrangement links TRBV6-5 to TRBJ2-5, with a tentative D call TRBD2 (6 bases). Trimming removed 4 bases from V and 5 bases from J, with 14 bases in between. Germline V CDR1 and CDR2: MNHEY, SVGAGI. CDR3 length: 14 amino acids. The CDR3 loop is CASSFSGGGETQYF. In nucleotides, the CDR3 is TGTGCCAGCAGTTTTAGCGGCGGAGGGGAGACCCAGTACTTC.

CDR3 region: CASSLASGRYEQYF. In nucleotides, the CDR3 is TGTGCCAGCAGCTTAGCTAGCGGGAGGTACGAGCAGTACTTC. The chain employs TRBV7-8 and TRBJ2-7; the match to TRBD2 covers 10 bases. Germline V gene sequence: CDR1 SGHVS, CDR2 FQNEAQ. The V segment lost 0 bases and the J segment 4 bases; nucleotides outside the gene matches: 0. The CDR3 is made up of 14 amino acids.

The chain has TRBV5-1 and TRBJ1-2; 7 nucleotides line up with TRBD1. The CDR3 extends over 16 amino acids. V shed 3 bases, J shed 1 base, and the junction held 9 bases outside the gene matches. Germline V gene sequence: CDR1 SGHRS, CDR2 YFSETQ. The CDR3 DNA reads as TGCGCCAGCAGCTCCCTACAGGGGACCTTTAACTATGGCTACACCTTC. It is translated as CASSSLQGTFNYGYTF.

The rearrangement joins TRBV9 to TRBJ2-2, with 11 bases fitting TRBD2. Trimming took 3 bases from V and 5 from J; bases not matched to a gene: 9. Germline V gene sequence: CDR1 SGDLS, CDR2 YYNGEE. The CDR3 sequence is 17 residues long. CDR3 residues: CASSDPGASGGTGELFF. The CDR3 DNA is TGTGCCAGCAGCGACCCGGGAGCTAGCGGGGGGACCGGGGAGCTGTTTTTT.

V gene TRBV28 combines with J gene TRBJ2-7; the match to TRBD2 covers 7 bases. Looked up from germline, CDR1 is MDHEN and CDR2 is SYDVKM. The CDR3 runs 14 residues. V shed 4 bases and J 5 bases; nucleotides not matched to a gene: 8. The CDR3: CASSWAGRGDEQYF. The CDR3 DNA reads TGTGCCAGCAGTTGGGCGGGCCGGGGGGACGAGCAGTACTTC. Full variable domain (missing parts from reference TRBV28 and TRBJ2-7): DVKVTQSSRYLVKRTGEKVFLECVQDMDHENMFWYRQDPGLGLRLIYFSYDVKMKEKGDIPEGYSVSREKKERFSLILESASTNQTSMYLCASSWAGRGDEQYFGPGTRLTVT.

This clone has a handful of counts. The V call is TRBV10-2, the J call TRBJ1-1; D possibly corresponds to TRBD1 (5 bases). Germline-derived CDR1 and CDR2 are WSHSY and SAAADI. V lost 4 bases and J lost 5, with 8 bases in between. This CDR3 spans 12 amino acids. The CDR3: CASSVGGTEAFF. DNA of the CDR3: TGCGCCAGCAGTGTGGGGGGGACTGAAGCTTTCTTT.

The chain combines TRBV27 with TRBJ1-2, with a tentative D call TRBD1 (5 bases). Per germline, CDR1 MNHEY and CDR2 SMNVEV (reference sequence). This CDR3 is 13 amino acids long. Trimming removed 3 bases at V and 2 bases at J, with 7 bases between. In DNA, the CDR3 is TGTGCCAGCAGTTTGTCAGGGAACTATGGCTACACCTTC. Translating it yields CASSLSGNYGYTF.

The chain combines TRBV28 with TRBJ1-4; TRBD1 is a possible D gene (6 bases). Germline CDR1 reads MDHEN; CDR2 reads SYDVKM. The CDR3 length is 12 residues. Between the trimmed V and J ends, which lost 8 bases and 8 bases, there was a span of 12 bases. As DNA, the CDR3 is TGTGCCAGCGGGGCCCAGGGGGAAAAACTGTTTTTT. Encoded protein: CASGAQGEKLFF. Based on the CDR3 plus reference TRBV28 and TRBJ1-4, the full variable domain is DVKVTQSSRYLVKRTGEKVFLECVQDMDHENMFWYRQDPGLGLRLIYFSYDVKMKEKGDIPEGYSVSREKKERFSLILESASTNQTSMYLCASGAQGEKLFFGSGTQLSVL.

The chain joins TRBV3-1 (or the pseudogene TRBV3-2) to TRBJ1-1; 8 nucleotides align to TRBD1. Germline CDR1 reads LGHDT; CDR2 reads YNNKEL (reference sequence). With V trimmed by 8 bases and J by 5 bases, 10 bases remained unmatched. The CDR3 runs 14 residues. CDR3 sequence: CASGDQGAVTEAFF. DNA of the CDR3: TGTGCCAGCGGGGATCAGGGGGCAGTTACTGAAGCTTTCTTT.

The chain recombines TRBV13 with TRBJ2-7; a weak D match, TRBD1 (6 bases). CDR3 length: 18 amino acids. V was shortened by 4 bases and J by 0 bases, with 22 bases between the two germline ends. The germline V gene has CDR1 PRHDT and CDR2 FYEKMQ (reference sequence). CDR3 sequence reads: CASSSPFRTANSSYEQYF. As DNA, the CDR3 is TGTGCCAGCAGCTCTCCTTTTAGGACAGCGAATAGCTCCTACGAGCAGTACTTC.

This rearrangement joins TRBV28 to TRBJ1-2; TRBD1 matches at 7 bases. In germline, CDR1 is MDHEN, CDR2 SYDVKM. Trimming cost V 6 bases and J 3 bases; bases outside gene matches: 10. The CDR3 totals 15 residues. CDR3 residues: CASSTTFRGDYGYTF. CDR3 in DNA: TGTGCCAGCAGCACTACCTTCAGGGGGGACTATGGCTACACCTTC.

The J gene is TRBJ1-5, the V gene TRBV12-3 or TRBV12-4; TRBD1 agrees at 8 bases. The CDR3 totals 13 residues. After removal of 4 bases from V and 10 bases from J, the junction contained 6 bases not matched to a gene. The CDR3 protein is CASSSDRVSPQHF. CDR3 sequence (DNA): TGTGCCAGCAGTTCGGACAGGGTGTCTCCCCAGCATTTT.

This chain links TRBV14 with TRBJ2-1; the D is unclear. The V end was cut by 0 bases, the J end by 8 bases, with 8 bases between. Germline V gene data show CDR1 as SGHDN and CDR2 as FVKESK. This CDR3 contains 13 residues. CDR3 DNA sequence: TGTGCCAGCAGCCAAGATCTAGGATATGAGCAGTTCTTC. It specifies CASSQDLGYEQFF.

The chain employs TRBV6-5 and TRBJ1-6; weak D call: TRBD1 (5 bases). CDR1 MNHEY and CDR2 SVGAGI come from the germline V gene. The CDR3 contains 13 residues. V lost 6 bases to trimming and J lost 7 bases, with 10 bases between them. CDR3 sequence reads: CASRRTSNSPLHF. The CDR3 DNA reads as TGTGCCAGCAGGAGGACATCCAATTCACCCCTCCACTTT.

The chain carries TRBV3-1 (or the pseudogene TRBV3-2) and TRBJ2-1; TRBD1 matches 7 bases. Germline loops: CDR1 LGHDT, CDR2 YNNKEL (reference sequence). V shed 4 bases, J shed 9 bases, and the junction held 6 bases outside the gene matches. The CDR3 runs 13 residues. The CDR3 sequence: CASSRQGPGEQFF. The CDR3 nucleotides read TGTGCCAGCAGCCGACAGGGTCCGGGTGAGCAGTTCTTC.

This chain uses TRBV5-1 with TRBJ1-1; D not certain. The germline gives CDR1 SGHRS, CDR2 YFSETQ. The CDR3 runs to 15 residues. V was cut by 0 bases and J by 0 bases, with 9 bases left in between. CDR3 DNA sequence: TGCGCCAGCAGCTTGGACCCGGTCGTGAACACTGAAGCTTTCTTT. It translates to CASSLDPVVNTEAFF.